This T cell receptor beta chain was recovered during a study of T cells in Graves' hyperthyroidism and ophthalmopathy. The CDR3 sequence is 17 residues long. Germline assignment: CDR1 SGHNT and CDR2 YYREEE (reference sequence). With 4 bases removed from V and 0 bases from J, the gap between germline ends came to 16 bases. Amplification targeted TCR beta CDR3 regions from RNA transcripts. Initially, a first-round RT-PCR of the TCR CDR3 employed the HTBI primer set. MiXCR was run by TCRdb on the multiplex PCR reads, yielding one entry per CDR3 protein. The sample gives fewer than 450,000 distinct CDR3 sequences, about a sixth of which show up once; approximately 33% is in the top ten.

The specimen sequenced was blood. The receptor's source is a woman in her twenties or thirties with Graves' hyperthyroidism that later progressed to Graves' ophthalmopathy. This chain links TRBV5-4 with TRBJ1-4; perhaps TRBD1 as D (5 bases). The CDR3 spells CASSPQVGAATNEKLFF. The CDR3 DNA is TGTGCCAGCAGCCCCCAGGTAGGGGCTGCAACTAATGAAAAACTGTTTTTT.